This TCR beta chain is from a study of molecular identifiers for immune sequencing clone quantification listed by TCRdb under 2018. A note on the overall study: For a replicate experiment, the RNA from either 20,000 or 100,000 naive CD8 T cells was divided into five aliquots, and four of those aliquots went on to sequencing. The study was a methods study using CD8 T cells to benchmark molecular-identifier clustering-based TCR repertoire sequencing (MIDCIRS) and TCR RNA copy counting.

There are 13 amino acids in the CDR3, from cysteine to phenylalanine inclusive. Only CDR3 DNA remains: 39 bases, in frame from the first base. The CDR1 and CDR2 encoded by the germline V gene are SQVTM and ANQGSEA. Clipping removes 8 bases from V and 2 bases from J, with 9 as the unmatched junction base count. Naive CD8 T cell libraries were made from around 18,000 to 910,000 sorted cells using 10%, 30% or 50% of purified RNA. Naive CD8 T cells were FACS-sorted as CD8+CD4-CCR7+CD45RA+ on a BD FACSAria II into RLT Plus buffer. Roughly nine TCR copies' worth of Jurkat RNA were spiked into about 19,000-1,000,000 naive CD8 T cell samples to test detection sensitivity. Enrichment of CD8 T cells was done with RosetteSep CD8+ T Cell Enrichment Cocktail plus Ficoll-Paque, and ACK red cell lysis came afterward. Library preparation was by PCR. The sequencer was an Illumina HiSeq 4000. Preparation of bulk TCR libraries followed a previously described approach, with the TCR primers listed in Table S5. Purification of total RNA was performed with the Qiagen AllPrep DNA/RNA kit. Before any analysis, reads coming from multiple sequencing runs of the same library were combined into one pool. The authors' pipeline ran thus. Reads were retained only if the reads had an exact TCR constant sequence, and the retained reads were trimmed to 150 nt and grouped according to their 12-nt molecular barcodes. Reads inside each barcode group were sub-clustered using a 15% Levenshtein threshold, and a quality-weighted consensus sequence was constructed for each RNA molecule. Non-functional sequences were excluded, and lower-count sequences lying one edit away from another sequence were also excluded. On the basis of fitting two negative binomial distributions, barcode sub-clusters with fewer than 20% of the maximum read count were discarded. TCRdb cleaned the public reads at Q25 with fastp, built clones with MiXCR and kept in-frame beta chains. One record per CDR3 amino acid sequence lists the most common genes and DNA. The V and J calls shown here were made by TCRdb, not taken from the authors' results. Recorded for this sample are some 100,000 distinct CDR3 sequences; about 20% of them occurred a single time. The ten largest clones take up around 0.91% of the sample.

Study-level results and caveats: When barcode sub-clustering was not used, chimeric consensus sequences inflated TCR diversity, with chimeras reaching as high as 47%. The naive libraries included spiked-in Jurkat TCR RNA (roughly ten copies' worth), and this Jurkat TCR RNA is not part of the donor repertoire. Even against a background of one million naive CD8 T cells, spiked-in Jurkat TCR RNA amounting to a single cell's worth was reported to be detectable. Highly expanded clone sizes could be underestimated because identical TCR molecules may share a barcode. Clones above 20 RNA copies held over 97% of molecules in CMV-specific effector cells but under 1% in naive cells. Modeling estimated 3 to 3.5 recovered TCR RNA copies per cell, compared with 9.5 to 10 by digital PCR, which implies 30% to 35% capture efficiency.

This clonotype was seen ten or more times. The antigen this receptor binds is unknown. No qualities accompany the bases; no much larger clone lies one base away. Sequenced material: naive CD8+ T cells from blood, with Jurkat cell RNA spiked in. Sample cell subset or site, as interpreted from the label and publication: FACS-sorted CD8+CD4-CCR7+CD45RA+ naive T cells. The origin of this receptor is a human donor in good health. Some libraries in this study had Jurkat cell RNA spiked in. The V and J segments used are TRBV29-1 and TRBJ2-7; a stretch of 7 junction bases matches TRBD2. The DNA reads TGCAGCATCATAGCGGGTTCCACCTACGAGCAGTACTTC. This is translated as CSIIAGSTYEQYF.